This entry is about one TCR beta chain. The data belong to a study of blood T cells in healthy people across ages. V was clipped by 4 bases and J by 6 bases; unmatched bases: 6. Germline-derived CDR1 and CDR2 are SQVTM and ANQGSEA. The CDR3 covers 14 residues. Together with a sample-barcoded 5' primer, a J-beta primer mix was included in a second PCR lasting 7 to 11 cycles. Each of the cDNA molecules was tagged by a template-switch adaptor with 12 random nucleotides. TCRdb redid the calling of the 5' RACE reads with MiXCR, one entry per CDR3 protein. The table lists under 1 million distinct CDR3 sequences, roughly 44% of them singletons.

The sample consisted of blood. This chain links TRBV29-1 with TRBJ2-2; TRBD1 matches 9 bases. This TCR was recovered from a man in his sixties in good health. The CDR3 protein is CSVGDRADAGELFF. DNA for the CDR3: TGCAGCGTTGGGGACAGGGCGGATGCCGGGGAGCTGTTTTTT.